This T cell receptor beta chain came from a study of cytomegalovirus exposure and HLA in healthy donors. Study-level points and caveats: The finding came from a later analysis; first-cohort TCR clusters tended to co-occur in the 110 or so validation repertoires. Both high specificity and high sensitivity reportedly marked the classifier's diagnosis of cytomegalovirus status.

A word on this clone: Its antigen remains unidentified.

Separate from the roughly 700-subject first cohort was the roughly 120-subject validation cohort, to which the donors belonged. Libraries were prepared by immunoSEQ multiplex PCR; TCRdb keeps only in-frame clonotypes and omits some of them. The repertoire holds about 280,000 clones, 70% to 90% seen once, with over 0.95% in the top ten. The CDR3 has 14 residues. Germline lookup yields CDR1 SEHNR and CDR2 FQNEAQ (reference sequence). With 7 bases clipped from V and 2 bases from J, the junction kept 6 bases outside the gene matches. The clonotype comes from a woman aged 18-35 years in good health and CMV-seronegative. This rearrangement joins TRBV7-9 to TRBJ2-5; 8 bases are a match to TRBD1. The specimen was PBMCs. This chain's CDR3 is CASKSGTGQETQYF. CDR3 coding DNA: TGTGCCAGCAAGTCCGGGACAGGACAAGAGACCCAGTACTTC. The variable domain in full, with the rest retrieved from reference TRBV7-9 and TRBJ2-5, is DTGVSQNPRHKITKRGQNVTFRCDPISEHNRLYWYRQTLGQGPEFLTYFQNEAQLEKSRLLSDRFSAERPKGSFSTLEIQRTEQGDSAMYLCASKSGTGQETQYFGPGTRLLVL.